This T cell receptor beta chain is drawn from a study of cytomegalovirus exposure and HLA in healthy donors. Study summary: Roughly 77 million unique TCRs from HLA-typed donors made up an early data release.

Vbeta (60) and Jbeta (13) primers were used in the PCR. Authors' data handling: As a later analysis found, there were tens of millions of unique TCR beta chains, of which around 10 million were shared. The assay was immunoSEQ multiplex PCR, and TCRdb's table has in-frame clones only and misses some. For V, J and clone size, that table is used; D and trimming come from the DNA. The top ten clones hold roughly 3.4% of a sample with fewer than 180,000 clones, roughly 83% of them seen once. The CDR3 runs 13 residues. The J segment lost 2 bases and the V segment lost 6 bases, leaving 5 bases of the junction unmatched. CDR1 and CDR2 from the germline V gene are SQVTM and ANQGSEA. This donor's CMV serostatus is unrecorded. Overall study findings and caveats: Researchers reported from a later analysis that most CMV-associated TCR beta chains appeared HLA-restricted.

In the case of this clone: Its antigen is as yet unknown.

The TCR comes from a human donor in good health. V usage is TRBV29-1 and J usage is TRBJ1-1; TRBD1 aligns across 8 bases. Source material: PBMCs. The CDR3 spells CSVRQGLNTEAFF. In nucleotides, the CDR3 is TGCAGCGTAAGACAGGGGCTAAACACTGAAGCTTTCTTT.